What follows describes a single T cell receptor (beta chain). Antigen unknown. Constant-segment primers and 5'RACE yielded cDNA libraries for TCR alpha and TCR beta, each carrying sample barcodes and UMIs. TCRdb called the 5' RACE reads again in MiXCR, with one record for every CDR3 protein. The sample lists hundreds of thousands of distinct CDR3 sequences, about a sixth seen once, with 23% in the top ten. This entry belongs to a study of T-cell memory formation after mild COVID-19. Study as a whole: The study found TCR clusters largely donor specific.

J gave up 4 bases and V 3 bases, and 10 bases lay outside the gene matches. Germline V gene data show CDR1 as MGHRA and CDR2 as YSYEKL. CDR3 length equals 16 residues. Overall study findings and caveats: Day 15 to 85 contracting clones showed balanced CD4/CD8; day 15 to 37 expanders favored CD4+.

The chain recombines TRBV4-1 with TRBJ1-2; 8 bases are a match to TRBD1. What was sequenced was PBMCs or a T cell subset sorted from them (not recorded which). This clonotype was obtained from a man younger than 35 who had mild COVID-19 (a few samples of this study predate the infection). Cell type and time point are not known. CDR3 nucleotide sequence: TGCGCCAGCAGCCACCCCGGACAGGGTCCTACCTATGGCTACACCTTC. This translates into CASSHPGQGPTYGYTF.